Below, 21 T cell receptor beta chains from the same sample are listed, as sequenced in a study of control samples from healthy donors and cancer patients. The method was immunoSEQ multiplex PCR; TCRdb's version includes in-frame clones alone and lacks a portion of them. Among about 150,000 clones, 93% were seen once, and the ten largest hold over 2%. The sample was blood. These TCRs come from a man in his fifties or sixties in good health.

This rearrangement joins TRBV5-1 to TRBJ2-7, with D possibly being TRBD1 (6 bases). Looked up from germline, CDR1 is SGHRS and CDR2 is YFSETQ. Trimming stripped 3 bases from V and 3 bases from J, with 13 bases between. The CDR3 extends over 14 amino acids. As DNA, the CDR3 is TGCGCCAGCAGCTCCGGACAGTTTAGCTACGAGCAGTACTTC. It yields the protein CASSSGQFSYEQYF.

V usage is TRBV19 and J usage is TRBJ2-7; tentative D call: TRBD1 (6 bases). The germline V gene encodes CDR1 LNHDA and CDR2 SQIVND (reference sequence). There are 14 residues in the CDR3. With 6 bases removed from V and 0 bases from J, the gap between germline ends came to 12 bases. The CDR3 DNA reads TGTGCCAGTAGCTCCCGGACAGTCTCCTACGAGCAGTACTTC. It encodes CASSSRTVSYEQYF.

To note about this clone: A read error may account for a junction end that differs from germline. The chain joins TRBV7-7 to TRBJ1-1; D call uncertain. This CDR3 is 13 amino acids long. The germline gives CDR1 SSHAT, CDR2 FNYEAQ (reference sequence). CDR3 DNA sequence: TGTGCTAGCAGCCCCGGAGTAGACACTGAAGCTTTCTTT. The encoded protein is CASSPGVDTEAFF.

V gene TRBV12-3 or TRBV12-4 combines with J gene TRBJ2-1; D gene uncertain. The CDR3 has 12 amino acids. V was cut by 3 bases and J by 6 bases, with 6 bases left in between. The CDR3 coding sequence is TGTGCCAGCAGTTTGCGACCCAATGAGCAGTTCTTC. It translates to CASSLRPNEQFF.

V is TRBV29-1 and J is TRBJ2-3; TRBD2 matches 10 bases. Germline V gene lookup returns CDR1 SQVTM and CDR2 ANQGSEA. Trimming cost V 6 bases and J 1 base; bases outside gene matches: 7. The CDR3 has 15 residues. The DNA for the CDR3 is TGCAGCGTCGCTCAAGCGGGAGGGGGCACAGATACGCAGTATTTT. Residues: CSVAQAGGGTDTQYF.

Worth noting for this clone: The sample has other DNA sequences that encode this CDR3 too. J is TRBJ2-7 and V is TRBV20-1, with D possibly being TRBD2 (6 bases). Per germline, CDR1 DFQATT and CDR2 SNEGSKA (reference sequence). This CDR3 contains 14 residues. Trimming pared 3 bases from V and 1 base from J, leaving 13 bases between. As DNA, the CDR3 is TGCAGTGCTAGTCCGGGAGCCCGGTCCTACGAGCAGTACTTC. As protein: CSASPGARSYEQYF.

This CDR3 is CASSLGFNEQFF. The CDR3 DNA sequence: TGTGCCAGCAGCTTGGGTTTCAATGAGCAGTTCTTC. The chain combines TRBV7-2 with TRBJ2-1; no clear D gene. Trimming took off 3 bases at V and 6 bases at J, with 6 bases between the two ends. This CDR3 comprises 12 residues. Looked up from germline, CDR1 is SGHTA and CDR2 is FQGNSA.

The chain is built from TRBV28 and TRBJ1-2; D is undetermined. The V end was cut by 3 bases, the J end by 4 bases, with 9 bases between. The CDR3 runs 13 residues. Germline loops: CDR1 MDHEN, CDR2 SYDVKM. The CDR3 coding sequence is TGTGCCAGCAGTTTCAGCGGGAGCTATGGCTACACCTTC. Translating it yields CASSFSGSYGYTF.

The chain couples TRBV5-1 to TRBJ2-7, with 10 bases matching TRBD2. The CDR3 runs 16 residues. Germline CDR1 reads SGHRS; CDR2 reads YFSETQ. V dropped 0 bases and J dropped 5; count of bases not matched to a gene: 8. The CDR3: CASSLGRLAGAHEQYF. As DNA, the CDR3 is TGCGCCAGCAGCTTGGGGCGGCTAGCGGGAGCCCACGAGCAGTACTTC. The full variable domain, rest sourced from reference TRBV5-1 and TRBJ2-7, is KAGVTQTPRYLIKTRGQQVTLSCSPISGHRSVSWYQQTPGQGLQFLFEYFSETQRNKGNFPGRFSGRQFSNSRSEMNVSTLELGDSALYLCASSLGRLAGAHEQYFGPGTRLTVT.

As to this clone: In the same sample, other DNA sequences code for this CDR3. CDR3: CASSLGTEAFF. CDR3 coding DNA: TGTGCCAGCAGTTTAGGTACTGAAGCTTTCTTT. The chain uses TRBV27 and TRBJ1-1; no reliable D call. This CDR3 region has 11 residues. Germline V gene lookup returns CDR1 MNHEY and CDR2 SMNVEV (reference sequence). Trimming left V 2 bases short and J 5 bases short, with 3 bases between.

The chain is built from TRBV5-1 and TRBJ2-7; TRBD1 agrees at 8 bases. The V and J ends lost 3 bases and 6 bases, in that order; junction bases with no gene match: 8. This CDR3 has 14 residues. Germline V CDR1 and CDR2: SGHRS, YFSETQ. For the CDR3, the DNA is TGCGCCAGCAGCTCCGGGACAGGCCGGGGCGAGCAGTACTTC. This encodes CASSSGTGRGEQYF. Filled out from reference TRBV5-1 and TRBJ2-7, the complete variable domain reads KAGVTQTPRYLIKTRGQQVTLSCSPISGHRSVSWYQQTPGQGLQFLFEYFSETQRNKGNFPGRFSGRQFSNSRSEMNVSTLELGDSALYLCASSSGTGRGEQYFGPGTRLTVT.

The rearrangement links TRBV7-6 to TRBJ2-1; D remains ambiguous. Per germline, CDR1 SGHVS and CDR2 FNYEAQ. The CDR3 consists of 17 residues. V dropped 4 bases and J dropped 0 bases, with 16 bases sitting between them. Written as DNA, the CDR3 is TGTGCCAGCAGCTCCTTTTCCCTGCCAAGCTCCTACAATGAGCAGTTCTTC. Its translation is CASSSFSLPSSYNEQFF.

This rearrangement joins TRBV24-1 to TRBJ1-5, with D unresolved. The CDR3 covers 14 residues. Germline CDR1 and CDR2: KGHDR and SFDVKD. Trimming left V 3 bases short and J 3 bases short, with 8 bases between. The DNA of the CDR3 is TGTGCCACCAGTGATCGGGGAGTCAATCAGCCCCAGCATTTT. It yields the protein CATSDRGVNQPQHF.

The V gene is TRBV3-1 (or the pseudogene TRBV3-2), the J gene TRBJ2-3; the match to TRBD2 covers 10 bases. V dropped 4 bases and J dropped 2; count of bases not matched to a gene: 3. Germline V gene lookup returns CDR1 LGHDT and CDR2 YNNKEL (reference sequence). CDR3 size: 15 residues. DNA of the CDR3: TGTGCCAGCAGCCGGACTAGCGGATTCACAGATACGCAGTATTTT. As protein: CASSRTSGFTDTQYF.

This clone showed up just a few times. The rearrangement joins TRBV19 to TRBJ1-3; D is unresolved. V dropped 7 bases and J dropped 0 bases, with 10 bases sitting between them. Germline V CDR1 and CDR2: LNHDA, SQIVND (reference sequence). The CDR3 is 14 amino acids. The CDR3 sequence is CASISYSSGNTIYF. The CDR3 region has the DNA TGTGCCAGTATCTCTTATAGCTCTGGAAACACCATATATTTT. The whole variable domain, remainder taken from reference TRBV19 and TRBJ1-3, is DGGITQSPKYLFRKEGQNVTLSCEQNLNHDAMYWYRQDPGQGLRLIYYSQIVNDFQKGDIAEGYSVSREKKESFPLTVTSAQKNPTAFYLCASISYSSGNTIYFGEGSWLTVV.

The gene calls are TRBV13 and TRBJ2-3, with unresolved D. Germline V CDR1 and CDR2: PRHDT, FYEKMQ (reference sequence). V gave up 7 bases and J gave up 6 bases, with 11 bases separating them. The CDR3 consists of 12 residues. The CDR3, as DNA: TGTGCCAGCAATCAGTTGTTGGATACGCAGTATTTT. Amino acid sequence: CASNQLLDTQYF.

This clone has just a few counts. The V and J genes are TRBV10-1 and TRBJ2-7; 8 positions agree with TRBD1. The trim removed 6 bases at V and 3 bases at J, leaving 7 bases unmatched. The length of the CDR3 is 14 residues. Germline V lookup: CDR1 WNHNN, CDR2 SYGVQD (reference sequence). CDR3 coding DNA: TGCGCCAGCAGCGGGACAGGCCGCGGCTACGAGCAGTACTTC. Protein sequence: CASSGTGRGYEQYF.

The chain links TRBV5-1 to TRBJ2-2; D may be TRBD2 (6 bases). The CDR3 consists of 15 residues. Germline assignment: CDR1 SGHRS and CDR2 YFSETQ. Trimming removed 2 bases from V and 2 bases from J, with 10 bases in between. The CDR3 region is CASSLGSGNTGELFF. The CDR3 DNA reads TGCGCCAGCAGCTTAGGTAGCGGAAACACCGGGGAGCTGTTTTTT.

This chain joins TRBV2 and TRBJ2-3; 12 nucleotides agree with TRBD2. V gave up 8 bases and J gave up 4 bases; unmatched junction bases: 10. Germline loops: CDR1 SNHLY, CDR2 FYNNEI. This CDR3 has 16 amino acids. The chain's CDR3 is CASGLGLAGGADTQYF. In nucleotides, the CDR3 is TGTGCCAGCGGGCTAGGTCTAGCGGGAGGGGCAGATACGCAGTATTTT. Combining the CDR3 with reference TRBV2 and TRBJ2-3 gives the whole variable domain EPEVTQTPSHQVTQMGQEVILRCVPISNHLYFYWYRQILGQKVEFLVSFYNNEISEKSEIFDDQFSVERPDGSNFTLKIRSTKLEDSAMYFCASGLGLAGGADTQYFGPGTRLTVL.

The CDR3 DNA reads TGTGCCAGCAGTGATGTCCTTTGGAACACTGAAGCTTTCTTT. Translated: CASSDVLWNTEAFF. The chain has TRBV2 and TRBJ1-1; no definite D call. The CDR3 loop spans 14 amino acids. Trimming pared 3 bases from V and 1 base from J, leaving 9 bases between. CDR1 is SNHLY and CDR2 is FYNNEI in the germline V gene.

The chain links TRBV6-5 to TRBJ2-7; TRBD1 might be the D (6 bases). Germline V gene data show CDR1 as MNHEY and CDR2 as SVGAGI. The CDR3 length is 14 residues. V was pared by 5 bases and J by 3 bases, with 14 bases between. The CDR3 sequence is CASSLLQGYYEQYF. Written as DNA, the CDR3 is TGTGCCAGCAGTCTATTACAGGGATACTACGAGCAGTACTTC.